Following are 23 T cell receptor beta chains from one sample sequenced in a study of OX40 agonist ivuxolimab in advanced cancers. Generated by immunoSEQ multiplex PCR, the TCRdb table keeps only in-frame clones and is missing some. Among approximately 47,000 clones listed, roughly three quarters were seen once. Sequencing was performed on CD4+ or CD8+ T cells sorted from blood, taken in a trial of the OX40 agonist ivuxolimab. Receptors originate from an adult with an advanced solid tumor such as melanoma, head and neck, liver or kidney cancer.

The CDR3 sequence: CASRQQGASDYGYTF. The CDR3 bases are TGTGCCAGCAGACAACAGGGGGCCTCCGACTATGGCTACACCTTC. J is TRBJ1-2 and V is TRBV16, with 9 bases identical to TRBD1. The CDR3 extends over 15 amino acids. CDR1 and CDR2 from the germline V gene are KGHSY and FQNENV. With V trimmed by 6 bases and J by 3 bases, 8 bases remained unmatched.

On this clone: The sample has other DNA sequences that encode this CDR3 too. The chain carries TRBV7-2 and TRBJ1-2, with no clear D. Trimming removed 2 bases at V and 0 bases at J, with 4 bases between. The CDR3 has 13 residues. Germline V gene sequence: CDR1 SGHTA, CDR2 FQGNSA. The CDR3 DNA sequence: TGTGCCAGCAGCTTAAGCTCTAACTATGGCTACACCTTC. Its translation: CASSLSSNYGYTF.

The chain carries TRBV5-1 and TRBJ1-3; D is uncertain. This CDR3 comprises 14 residues. CDR1 is SGHRS, CDR2 YFSETQ, per germline. Trimming removed 4 bases from V and 3 bases from J, with 11 bases in between. The CDR3 region has the DNA TGCGCCAGCAGCACGGGCTTATATGGAAACACCATATATTTT. Amino acid sequence: CASSTGLYGNTIYF.

The chain links TRBV27 to TRBJ2-4, with D perhaps assigned TRBD1 or TRBD2 (5 bases each). Trimming shortened V by 5 bases and J by 0 bases, and 17 bases separated the two germline ends. Per germline, CDR1 MNHEY and CDR2 SMNVEV (reference sequence). CDR3 length equals 17 residues. In DNA, the CDR3 is TGTGCCAGCAGTCCCGCCCGAGGGACGCTAGCCAAAAACATTCAGTACTTC. The encoded protein is CASSPARGTLAKNIQYF.

The chain combines TRBV10-2 with TRBJ2-2; D is possibly TRBD1 (6 bases). Trimming shortened V by 4 bases and J by 0 bases, and 6 bases separated the two germline ends. The length of the CDR3 is 14 residues. The germline gives CDR1 WSHSY, CDR2 SAAADI. Here the CDR3 reads CASSGQANTGELFF. The CDR3 DNA is TGCGCCAGCAGTGGACAGGCGAACACCGGGGAGCTGTTTTTT.

The chain uses TRBV15 and TRBJ2-1; D unresolved. This CDR3 is 11 amino acids long. Germline V gene sequence: CDR1 LNHNV, CDR2 YYDKDF (reference sequence). V lost 4 bases, J lost 6 bases, and 4 bases lay in between. The CDR3, as DNA: TGTGCCACCAGCACCCGCAATGAGCAGTTCTTC. Protein product: CATSTRNEQFF. Full variable domain (rest looked up from reference TRBV15 and TRBJ2-1): DAMVIQNPRYQVTQFGKPVTLSCSQTLNHNVMYWYQQKSSQAPKLLFHYYDKDFNNEADTPDNFQSRRPNTSFCFLDIRSPGLGDTAMYLCATSTRNEQFFGPGTRLTVL.

The chain employs TRBV2 and TRBJ1-1, with D perhaps matching TRBD1 (6 bases). This CDR3 comprises 14 residues. The V gene lost 5 bases and the J gene lost 0 bases, with 10 bases spanning the gap. Looked up from germline, CDR1 is SNHLY and CDR2 is FYNNEI. The CDR3 loop is CASSRQAMNTEAFF. The CDR3 coding sequence is TGTGCCAGCAGTCGACAGGCGATGAACACTGAAGCTTTCTTT.

This chain uses TRBV6-6 with TRBJ2-2; no clear D gene. The CDR3 extends over 13 amino acids. V was clipped by 8 bases and J by 0 bases, with 7 bases between them. Germline CDR1 and CDR2: MNHNY and SVGAGI (reference sequence). CDR3 protein: CASRDSNTGELFF. CDR3 nucleotides: TGTGCCAGCCGAGACTCGAACACCGGGGAGCTGTTTTTT.

The chain employs TRBV7-2 and TRBJ1-2; D perhaps matches TRBD1 (6 bases). With 1 base removed from V and 7 bases from J, the gap between germline ends came to 16 bases. Germline CDR1 and CDR2: SGHTA and FQGNSA. The CDR3 has 15 amino acids. The CDR3 spells CASSLVSGGISGYTF. DNA for the CDR3: TGTGCCAGCAGCTTAGTCTCCGGGGGCATTAGTGGCTACACCTTC.

The V call is TRBV5-1, the J call TRBJ1-3, with TRBD1 matching 11 bases. The CDR3 consists of 18 residues. The ends lost 4 bases at V and 3 bases at J; junction bases unmatched: 12. Looked up from germline, CDR1 is SGHRS and CDR2 is YFSETQ. The CDR3, as DNA: TGCGCCAGCAGCCCACCACACACCGGGACAGGGGGTGGAAACACCATATATTTT. This gives the protein CASSPPHTGTGGGNTIYF.

The gene calls are TRBV7-2 and TRBJ1-5; D is unresolved. Germline CDR1 SGHTA, CDR2 FQGNSA. Trimming shortened V by 4 bases and J by 3 bases, and 7 bases separated the two germline ends. This CDR3 has 13 amino acids. CDR3 in amino acids: CASSSYSNQPQHF. The CDR3 DNA is TGTGCCAGCAGCTCCTACTCCAATCAGCCCCAGCATTTT.

The V gene is TRBV29-1, the J gene TRBJ1-4; no clear D. Trimming shortened V by 4 bases and J by 7 bases, and 13 bases separated the two germline ends. The CDR3 runs to 13 residues. Germline V gives CDR1 SQVTM, CDR2 ANQGSEA. The CDR3 DNA reads as TGCAGCGTTGTCGACGGCGACGTTGAAAAACTGTTTTTT. Protein: CSVVDGDVEKLFF.

The chain is built from TRBV30 and TRBJ2-6; TRBD1 matches 9 bases. Trimming cost V 3 bases and J 3 bases; bases outside gene matches: 6. Germline CDR1 and CDR2: GTSNPN and SVGIG (reference sequence). This CDR3 is built from 16 residues. CDR3 region: CAWRRTGAYGANVLTF. For the CDR3, the DNA is TGTGCCTGGAGGAGGACAGGGGCATATGGGGCCAACGTCCTGACTTTC.

The CDR3 DNA sequence: TGTGCCAGCAGCTTAACAGTTCCGAGGACTGAAGCTTTCTTT. Its translation is CASSLTVPRTEAFF. This chain connects TRBV5-6 to TRBJ1-1; D is unclear. CDR1 SGHDT and CDR2 YYEEEE come from the germline V gene. Trimming stripped 2 bases from V and 5 bases from J, with 13 bases between. The CDR3 has 14 residues.

This clone has just one count. The J gene is TRBJ1-6, the V gene TRBV6-1, with D perhaps TRBD1 (5 bases). Germline loops: CDR1 MNHNS, CDR2 SASEGT. V was pared by 6 bases and J by 7 bases, with 13 bases between. The CDR3 runs to 14 residues. CDR3 region: CASRAGRTNSPLHF. CDR3 nucleotides: TGTGCCAGCAGGGCGGGACGGACCAATTCACCCCTCCACTTT.

The chain uses TRBV7-2 and TRBJ1-5; D gene unclear. CDR1 is SGHTA and CDR2 is FQGNSA in the germline V gene. The CDR3 is made up of 13 amino acids. The V end was cut by 2 bases, the J end by 10 bases, with 12 bases between. The CDR3 DNA sequence: TGTGCCAGCAGCTTAAGCCAGGTGGGACCCCAGCATTTT. Translating gives CASSLSQVGPQHF.

The chain combines TRBV18 with TRBJ2-1, with D perhaps TRBD1 (6 bases). The CDR3 runs to 16 residues. V lost 4 bases and J 0 bases, leaving 13 bases between the germline ends. Germline lookup yields CDR1 KGHSH and CDR2 LQKENI. DNA for the CDR3: TGTGCCAGCTCACTCCGGACAGCTATCTCCTACAATGAGCAGTTCTTC. It encodes CASSLRTAISYNEQFF.

V and J are TRBV29-1 and TRBJ2-3; 12 bases fit TRBD2. The germline gives CDR1 SQVTM, CDR2 ANQGSEA. The CDR3 is 18 residues long. V gave up 4 bases and J gave up 2 bases; unmatched junction bases: 13. CDR3 coding DNA: TGCAGCGTTGCCCTTTCTAGCGGGAGGGCCTGGGTCACAGATACGCAGTATTTT. It translates to CSVALSSGRAWVTDTQYF.

V and J are TRBV2 and TRBJ1-1, with D perhaps TRBD1 (5 bases). V lost 4 bases to trimming and J lost 11 bases, with 20 bases between them. CDR3 size: 14 residues. Germline CDR1 is SNHLY and CDR2 is FYNNEI. This CDR3 is CASSGPWDFGRAFF. In DNA, the CDR3 is TGTGCCAGCAGTGGACCTTGGGACTTCGGGCGGGCTTTCTTT.

This clone ranks as medium-sized. The chain combines TRBV19 with TRBJ1-1; no clear D. Germline assignment: CDR1 LNHDA and CDR2 SQIVND (reference sequence). The CDR3 has 14 amino acids. V lost 5 bases and J 0 bases, leaving 10 bases between the germline ends. The CDR3 sequence: CASSHGVMNTEAFF. CDR3 DNA: TGTGCCAGTAGTCACGGGGTCATGAACACTGAAGCTTTCTTT.

The genes are TRBV10-3 and TRBJ2-7; 9 nucleotides align to TRBD2. Germline V CDR1 and CDR2: ENHRY, SYGVKD. V lost 2 bases, J lost 5 bases, and 7 bases stayed unmatched. The CDR3 length is 15 residues. The CDR3 region has the DNA TGTGCCATCAGTGAGAGGGCTAGCGGGGCCCACGAGCAGTACTTC. Protein product: CAISERASGAHEQYF.

The V and J genes are TRBV7-7 and TRBJ2-3; D may be TRBD2 (7 bases). CDR3 length: 14 residues. Germline V CDR1 and CDR2: SSHAT, FNYEAQ (reference sequence). Trimming pared 5 bases from V and 0 bases from J, leaving 9 bases between. CDR3 sequence: CASSGGASTDTQYF. The CDR3 nucleotides read TGTGCCAGCAGCGGGGGGGCTAGCACAGATACGCAGTATTTT.

This clone is medium-sized by share. V and J are TRBV27 and TRBJ2-7, with 9 bases identical to TRBD2. This CDR3 contains 14 residues. Losses at the gene ends were 5 bases for V and 0 bases for J; bases not matched to a gene: 2. CDR1 is MNHEY, CDR2 SMNVEV, per germline (reference sequence). As DNA, the CDR3 is TGTGCCAGCAGTCAGACTAGCGGCTCCTACGAGCAGTACTTC. Protein product: CASSQTSGSYEQYF.